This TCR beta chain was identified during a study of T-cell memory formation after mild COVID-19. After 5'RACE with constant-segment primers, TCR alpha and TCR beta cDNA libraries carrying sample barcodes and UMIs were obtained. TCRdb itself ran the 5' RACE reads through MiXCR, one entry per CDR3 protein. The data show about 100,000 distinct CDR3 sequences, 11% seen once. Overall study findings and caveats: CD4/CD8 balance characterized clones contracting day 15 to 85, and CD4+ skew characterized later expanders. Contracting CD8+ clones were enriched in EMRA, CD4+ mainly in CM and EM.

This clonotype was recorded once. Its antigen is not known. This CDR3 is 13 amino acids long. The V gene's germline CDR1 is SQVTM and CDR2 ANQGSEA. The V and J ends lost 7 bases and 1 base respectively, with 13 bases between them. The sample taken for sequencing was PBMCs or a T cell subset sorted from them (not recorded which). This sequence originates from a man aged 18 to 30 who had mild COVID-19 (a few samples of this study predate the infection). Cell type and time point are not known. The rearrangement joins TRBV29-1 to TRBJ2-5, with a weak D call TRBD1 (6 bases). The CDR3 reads CSASDRGQETQYF. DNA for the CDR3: TGCAGCGCCTCGGACAGAGGCCAAGAGACCCAGTACTTC.